These 17 T cell receptor beta chains share one sample of origin, sequenced in a study of PD-1 blockade in classical Hodgkin lymphoma. Described time point: cycle 4 day 1 (C4D1), after five to seven weeks of nivolumab. Autologous stem cell transplantation was followed by relapse in every patient, and brentuximab vedotin exposure varied. Assay used: immunoSEQ multiplex PCR; TCRdb lists only in-frame clones, some missing. Of over 20,000 clones in the sample, more than 75% are singletons; the top ten hold 6% to 8%. This specimen was peripheral blood mononuclear cells (PBMCs), taken before the fourth cycle of nivolumab. These receptors were taken from a human donor with classical Hodgkin lymphoma.

The sample holds a few counts of this clone. The chain couples TRBV7-2 to TRBJ1-5; no clear D gene. The CDR3 runs 13 residues. V dropped 2 bases and J dropped 3 bases, with 5 bases sitting between them. Per germline, CDR1 SGHTA and CDR2 FQGNSA. CDR3 DNA: TGTGCCAGCAGCTTATACGACAATCAGCCCCAGCATTTT. It yields the protein CASSLYDNQPQHF.

The chain uses TRBV6-6 and TRBJ1-1; 9 bases map to TRBD1. This CDR3 spans 12 amino acids. Trimming took 6 bases from V and 9 from J; bases not matched to a gene: 5. Germline V CDR1 and CDR2: MNHNY, SVGAGI (reference sequence). The CDR3 bases are TGTGCCAGCAGCACCGGACAGGGGAAAGCTTTCTTT. Translating it yields CASSTGQGKAFF.

V gene TRBV20-1 combines with J gene TRBJ2-1; 9 positions agree with TRBD1. CDR1 and CDR2 (germline): DFQATT, SNEGSKA (reference sequence). After removal of 6 bases from V and 13 bases from J, the junction contained 7 bases not matched to a gene. This CDR3 is built from 11 residues. CDR3 DNA sequence: TGCAGTGCGGAAAACAGGGGGCGACAGTTCTTC. This sequence encodes CSAENRGRQFF.

The chain uses TRBV19 and TRBJ2-7; TRBD1 agrees at 9 bases. The CDR3 runs to 14 residues. V shed 7 bases, J shed 5 bases, and the junction held 9 bases outside the gene matches. From germline, CDR1 is LNHDA and CDR2 SQIVND (reference sequence). CDR3: CASTKQGARNEQYF. Written as DNA, the CDR3 is TGTGCCAGTACTAAACAGGGGGCGCGCAACGAGCAGTACTTC.

The chain combines TRBV5-4 with TRBJ1-6, with 11 bases fitting TRBD1. Per the germline V gene, CDR1 is SGHNT and CDR2 is YYREEE (reference sequence). V was pared by 2 bases and J by 1 base, with 8 bases of the junction left unmatched. This CDR3 spans 19 amino acids. In DNA, the CDR3 is TGTGCCAGCAGCTTAGGACAGGGGGCCAGCGGTTCCTATAATTCACCCCTCCACTTT. Translating gives CASSLGQGASGSYNSPLHF.

In regard to this clone: Likely a read error: the CDR3 ends without its conserved phenylalanine or tryptophan. The chain recombines TRBV7-3 with TRBJ1-2, with TRBD1 matching 7 bases. Per the germline V gene, CDR1 is SGHTA and CDR2 is FQGTGA. Trimming removed 5 bases from V and 5 bases from J; junction bases left unmatched: 8. This CDR3 has 14 amino acids. The CDR3 DNA reads as TGTGCCAGCAGCATTCGGGACAGTTCTTATGGCTACACCCTC. As protein: CASSIRDSSYGYTL.

This chain joins TRBV9 and TRBJ2-2; tentative D call: TRBD1 (6 bases). The CDR3 covers 15 residues. V was pared by 4 bases and J by 1 base, with 11 bases between. Germline V gives CDR1 SGDLS, CDR2 YYNGEE. CDR3 sequence reads: CASSLTGMNTGELFF. CDR3 bases: TGTGCCAGCAGCCTTACAGGGATGAACACCGGGGAGCTGTTTTTT.

V usage is TRBV18 and J usage is TRBJ2-5, with TRBD2 matching 10 bases. The CDR3 contains 18 residues. V was pared by 2 bases and J by 1 base, with 10 bases of the junction left unmatched. Germline V gene sequence: CDR1 KGHSH, CDR2 LQKENI. CDR3 DNA: TGTGCCAGCTCACCAGGAAGGCTAGCGGGGGAACTCCAAGAGACCCAGTACTTC. It translates to CASSPGRLAGELQETQYF.

This chain uses TRBV27 with TRBJ1-2; TRBD1 is a possible D gene (6 bases). The CDR3 runs to 16 residues. In germline, CDR1 is MNHEY, CDR2 SMNVEV (reference sequence). Trimming took 5 bases from V and 4 from J, leaving 20 bases between them. DNA of the CDR3: TGTGCCAGCAGTGGATACCCCGGGGGGCTGGTCTATGGCTACACCTTC. The encoded protein is CASSGYPGGLVYGYTF.

The rearrangement joins TRBV7-9 to TRBJ2-7, with D hard to call. This CDR3 region has 14 residues. CDR1 is SEHNR and CDR2 is FQNEAQ in the germline V gene (reference sequence). V gave up 5 bases and J gave up 4 bases, with 15 bases separating them. DNA for the CDR3: TGTGCCAGCAGCCTACAGATGAGGTCGTACGAGCAGTACTTC. Translation gives CASSLQMRSYEQYF.

V usage is TRBV4-3 and J usage is TRBJ1-4, with TRBD1 matching 12 bases. Looked up from germline, CDR1 is LGHNA and CDR2 is YSLEER. The length of the CDR3 is 16 residues. The ends lost 0 bases at V and 7 bases at J; junction bases unmatched: 3. CDR3 in amino acids: CASSQDMGQGAEKLFF. In DNA form, the CDR3 reads TGCGCCAGCAGCCAAGATATGGGACAGGGGGCTGAAAAACTGTTTTTT.

This chain links TRBV6-5 with TRBJ1-2; TRBD1 is a possible D gene (5 bases). The CDR3 loop spans 13 amino acids. Germline V lookup: CDR1 MNHEY, CDR2 SVGAGI. V lost 2 bases and J lost 7, with 11 bases in between. In DNA, the CDR3 is TGTGCCAGCAGTTACGGGACTAAGGGTGGCTACACCTTC. It is translated as CASSYGTKGGYTF.

This clone was counted a few times. The V gene is TRBV6-1, the J gene TRBJ1-5; D call uncertain. CDR3 size: 13 residues. CDR1 is MNHNS, CDR2 SASEGT, per germline. Trimming removed 3 bases at V and 6 bases at J, with 9 bases between. The CDR3 region has the DNA TGTGCCAGCAGTGATATGCAGTTTCAGCCCCAGCATTTT. Encoded protein: CASSDMQFQPQHF.

The V call is TRBV4-3, the J call TRBJ2-1, with TRBD1 as a possible D gene (5 bases). CDR1 LGHNA and CDR2 YSLEER come from the germline V gene. There are 16 residues in the CDR3. The germline V and J ends were trimmed by 3 bases and 3 bases, with 15 bases remaining between them. Written as DNA, the CDR3 is TGCGCCAGCAGCCACGGAAGGGGCTCTAGCTACAATGAGCAGTTCTTC. It encodes CASSHGRGSSYNEQFF.

The chain combines TRBV7-8 with TRBJ2-1; D remains ambiguous. V was pared by 2 bases and J by 6 bases, with 11 bases between. In germline, CDR1 is SGHVS, CDR2 FQNEAQ. The CDR3 has 14 residues. The CDR3: CASSLSRASNEQFF. CDR3 nucleotide sequence: TGTGCCAGCAGCTTAAGCCGGGCCTCCAATGAGCAGTTCTTC.

The rearrangement links TRBV2 to TRBJ1-5; D is perhaps TRBD1 (5 bases). The germline V and J ends were trimmed by 4 bases and 6 bases, with 10 bases remaining between them. Germline CDR1 is SNHLY and CDR2 is FYNNEI. CDR3 size: 13 residues. The CDR3 coding sequence is TGTGCCAGCAGTGGGGCAGGGACTCAGCCCCAGCATTTT. Translated, it gives CASSGAGTQPQHF.

This clone has just one count. The DNA for the CDR3 is TGTGCCAGCTCACAAAATTCCAATGAGCAGTTCTTC. The encoded protein is CASSQNSNEQFF. The chain carries TRBV18 and TRBJ2-1, with D unresolved. Germline CDR1 reads KGHSH; CDR2 reads LQKENI. Trimming removed 4 bases at V and 6 bases at J, with 7 bases between. The CDR3 covers 12 residues.